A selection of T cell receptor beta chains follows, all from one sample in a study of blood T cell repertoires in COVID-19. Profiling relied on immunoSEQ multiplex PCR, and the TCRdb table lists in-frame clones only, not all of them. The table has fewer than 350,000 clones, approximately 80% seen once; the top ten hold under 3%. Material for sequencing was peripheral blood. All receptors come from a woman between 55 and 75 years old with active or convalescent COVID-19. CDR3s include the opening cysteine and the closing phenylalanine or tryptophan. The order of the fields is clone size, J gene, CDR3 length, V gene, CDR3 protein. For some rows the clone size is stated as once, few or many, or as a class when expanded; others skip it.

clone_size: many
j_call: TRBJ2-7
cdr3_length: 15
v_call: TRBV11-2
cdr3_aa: CASSLGQGVKREQYF

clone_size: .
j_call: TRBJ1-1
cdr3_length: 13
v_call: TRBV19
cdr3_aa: CASSARENTEAFF

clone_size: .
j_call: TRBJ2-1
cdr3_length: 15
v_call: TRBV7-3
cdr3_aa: CASSVGTLNSDEQFF

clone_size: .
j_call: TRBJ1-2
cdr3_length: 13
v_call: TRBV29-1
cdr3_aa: CSGTPTGIGGYTF

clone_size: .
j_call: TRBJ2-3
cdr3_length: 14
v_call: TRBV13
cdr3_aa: CASSAAPRSDTQYF

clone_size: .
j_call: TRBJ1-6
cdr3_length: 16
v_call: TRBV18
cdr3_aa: CASSPRSGGINSPLHF

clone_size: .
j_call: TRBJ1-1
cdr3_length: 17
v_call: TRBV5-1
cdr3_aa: CASSLTGVLSWDTEAFF

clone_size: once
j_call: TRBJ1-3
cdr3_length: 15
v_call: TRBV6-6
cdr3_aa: CASSYPTGVRTTIYF

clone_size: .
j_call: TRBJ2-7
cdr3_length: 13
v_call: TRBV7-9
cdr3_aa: CASSPKRGYEQYF

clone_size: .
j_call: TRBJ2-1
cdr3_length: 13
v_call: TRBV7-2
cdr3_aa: CASSFGQGGEQFF

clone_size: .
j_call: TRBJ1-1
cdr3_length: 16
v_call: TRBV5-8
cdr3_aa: CASSLVVGRGDTEAFF

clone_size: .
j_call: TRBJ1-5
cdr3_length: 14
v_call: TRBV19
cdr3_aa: CASREGGSNQPQHF

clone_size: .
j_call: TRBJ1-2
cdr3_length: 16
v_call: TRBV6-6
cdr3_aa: CASSYSGAQGAEGYTF

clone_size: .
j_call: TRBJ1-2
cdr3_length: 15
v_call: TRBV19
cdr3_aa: CASSIVGEWNYGYTF

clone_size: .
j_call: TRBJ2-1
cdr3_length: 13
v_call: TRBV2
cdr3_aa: CASSETGENEQFF

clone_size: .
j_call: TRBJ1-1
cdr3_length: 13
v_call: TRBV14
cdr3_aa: CASSRDRGTEAFF

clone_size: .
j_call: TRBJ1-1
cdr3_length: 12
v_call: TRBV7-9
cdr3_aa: CASSNRNTEAFF

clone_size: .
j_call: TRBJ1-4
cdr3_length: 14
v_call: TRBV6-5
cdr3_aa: CASSRQGHGEKLFF

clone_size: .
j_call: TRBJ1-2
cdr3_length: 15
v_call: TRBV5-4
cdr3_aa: CAFSARLGGNYGYTF

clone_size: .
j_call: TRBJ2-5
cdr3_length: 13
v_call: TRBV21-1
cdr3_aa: CASILDSQETQYF

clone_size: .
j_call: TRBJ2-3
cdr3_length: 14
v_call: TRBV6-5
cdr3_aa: CASTGGLFTDTQYF

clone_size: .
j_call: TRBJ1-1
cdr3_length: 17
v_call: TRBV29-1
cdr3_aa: CSGFLTGHLRMNTEAFF

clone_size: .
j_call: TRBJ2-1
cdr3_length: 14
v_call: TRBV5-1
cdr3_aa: CASSLGQVEDEQFF

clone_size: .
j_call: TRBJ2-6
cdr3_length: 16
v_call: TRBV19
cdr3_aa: CASSTPRSSGANVLTF

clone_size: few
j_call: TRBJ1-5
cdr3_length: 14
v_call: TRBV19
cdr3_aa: CASSIFEVSKPQHF

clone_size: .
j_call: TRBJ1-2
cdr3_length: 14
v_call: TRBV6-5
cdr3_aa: CASSYSLQNNGYTF

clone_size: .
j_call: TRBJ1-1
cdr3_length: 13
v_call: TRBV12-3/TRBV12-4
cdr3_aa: CASSLGGHTEAFF

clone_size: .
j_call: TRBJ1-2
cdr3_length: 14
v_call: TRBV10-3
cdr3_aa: CAISESHQRYGYTF

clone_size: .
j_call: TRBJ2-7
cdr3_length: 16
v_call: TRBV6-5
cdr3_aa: CASSYSEGGKLYEQYF

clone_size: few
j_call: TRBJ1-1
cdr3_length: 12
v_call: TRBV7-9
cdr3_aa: CASSGQGTEAFF

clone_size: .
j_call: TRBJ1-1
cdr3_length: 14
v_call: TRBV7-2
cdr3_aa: CASRPGDSNTEAFF

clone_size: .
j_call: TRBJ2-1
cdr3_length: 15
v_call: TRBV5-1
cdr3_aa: CASSLSLQSYNEQFF

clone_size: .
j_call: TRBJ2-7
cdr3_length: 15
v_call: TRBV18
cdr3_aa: CASSPAAGGTYEQYF

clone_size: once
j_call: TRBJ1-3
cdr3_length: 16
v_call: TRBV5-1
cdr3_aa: CASSLESGARENTIYF

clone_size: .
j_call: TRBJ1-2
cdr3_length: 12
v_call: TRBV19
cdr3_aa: CASTPTAGGYTF

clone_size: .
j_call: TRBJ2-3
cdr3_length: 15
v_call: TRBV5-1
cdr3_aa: CASSLGGRSTDTQYF

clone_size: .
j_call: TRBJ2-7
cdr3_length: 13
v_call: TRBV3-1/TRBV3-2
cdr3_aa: CASSRTEPYEQYF

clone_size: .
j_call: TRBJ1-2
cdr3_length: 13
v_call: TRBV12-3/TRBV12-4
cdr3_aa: CASSPSPGHGYTF

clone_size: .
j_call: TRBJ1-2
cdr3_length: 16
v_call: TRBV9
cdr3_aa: CASSVDPPGGNYGYTF

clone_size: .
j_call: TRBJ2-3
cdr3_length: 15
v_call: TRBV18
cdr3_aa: CASSTTKLGTDTQYF

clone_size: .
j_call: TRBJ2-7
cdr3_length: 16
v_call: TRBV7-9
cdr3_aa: CASSSRWDRVTYEQYF